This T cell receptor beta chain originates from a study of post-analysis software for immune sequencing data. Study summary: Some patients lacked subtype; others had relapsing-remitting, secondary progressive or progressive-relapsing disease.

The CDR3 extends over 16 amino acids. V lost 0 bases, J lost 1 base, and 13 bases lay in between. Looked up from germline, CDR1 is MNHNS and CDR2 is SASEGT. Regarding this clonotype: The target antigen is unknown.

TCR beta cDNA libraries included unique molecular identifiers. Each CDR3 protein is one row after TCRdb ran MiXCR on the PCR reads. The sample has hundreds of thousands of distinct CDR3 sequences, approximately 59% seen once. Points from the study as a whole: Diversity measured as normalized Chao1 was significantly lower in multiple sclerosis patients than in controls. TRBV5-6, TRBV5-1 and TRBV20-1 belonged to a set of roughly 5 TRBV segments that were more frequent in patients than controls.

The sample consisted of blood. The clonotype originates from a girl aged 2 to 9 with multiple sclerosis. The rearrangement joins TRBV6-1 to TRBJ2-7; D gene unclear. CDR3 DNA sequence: TGTGCCAGCAGTGAAGCGCTTCGTCGGGTATCCTACGAGCAGTACTTC. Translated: CASSEALRRVSYEQYF.